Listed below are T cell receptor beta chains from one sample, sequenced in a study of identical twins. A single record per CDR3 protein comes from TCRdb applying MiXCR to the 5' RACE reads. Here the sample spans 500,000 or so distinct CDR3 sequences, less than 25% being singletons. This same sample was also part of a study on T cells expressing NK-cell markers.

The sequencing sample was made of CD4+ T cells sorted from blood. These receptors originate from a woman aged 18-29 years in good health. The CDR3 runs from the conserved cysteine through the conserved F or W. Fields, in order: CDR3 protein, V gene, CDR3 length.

CDR3: CASTWRGAGTDTQYF; V: TRBV6-5; length: 15
CDR3: CATPRDFLGSGANVLTF; V: TRBV2; length: 17
CDR3: CASSPRGGRIYNEQFF; V: TRBV7-9; length: 16
CDR3: CASSFGSSYNEQFF; V: TRBV5-1; length: 14
CDR3: CASSLDGPQQGYTF; V: TRBV5-1; length: 14
CDR3: CASSVTAGGTDTQYF; V: TRBV9; length: 15
CDR3: CSALGQADEQYF; V: TRBV20-1; length: 12
CDR3: CASSLSKPENEQFF; V: TRBV27; length: 14
CDR3: CASGLRRNEQFF; V: TRBV21-1; length: 12
CDR3: CSARGLSWDTQYF; V: TRBV20-1; length: 13
CDR3: CSASSGEDGYTF; V: TRBV20-1; length: 12
CDR3: CASSLRGGGKENTQYF; V: TRBV3-1; length: 16
CDR3: CSASPAETSGRGETQYF; V: TRBV20-1; length: 17
CDR3: CASSNTGDMNTEAFF; V: TRBV7-9; length: 15
CDR3: CASSKSDRGPYEQYF; V: TRBV6-1; length: 15
CDR3: CASFQGTGGAYTQYF; V: TRBV7-8; length: 15
CDR3: CASSLKNGDGFRDEQFF; V: TRBV7-8; length: 17
CDR3: CASSLPAAVGETQYF; V: TRBV5-6; length: 15
CDR3: CASSAGLARDGQRGETQYF; V: TRBV27; length: 19
CDR3: CASATGLAPDTQYF; V: TRBV10-1; length: 14
CDR3: CASSDRDTTFPYEQYF; V: TRBV5-1; length: 16
CDR3: CASSPQALRTDTQYF; V: TRBV7-2; length: 15
CDR3: CASSSLRDGELFF; V: TRBV11-2; length: 13
CDR3: CASSEPGYNEQFF; V: TRBV25-1; length: 13
CDR3: CASSLMGVKGELFF; V: TRBV7-2; length: 14
CDR3: CASSRIGTSGAKEQFF; V: TRBV7-3; length: 16
CDR3: CSVSPGASLYEQYF; V: TRBV29-1; length: 14
CDR3: CASRLDSTDTQYF; V: TRBV6-6; length: 13
CDR3: CAGSFGGYGYTF; V: TRBV7-2; length: 12
CDR3: CSVRAQGGNEQFF; V: TRBV20-1; length: 13
CDR3: CATSKEPGQGTHEQYF; V: TRBV15; length: 16
CDR3: CSASRQYLAKNIQYF; V: TRBV20-1; length: 15
CDR3: CSASWSQRGNEQFF; V: TRBV20-1; length: 14
CDR3: CASSKGLAGDLAGELFF; V: TRBV5-1; length: 17
CDR3: CASSLVGGVIYNEQFF; V: TRBV11-2; length: 16
CDR3: CASQRQGYQPQHF; V: TRBV12-3/TRBV12-4; length: 13
CDR3: CASSFIRLAGGTDTQYF; V: TRBV5-6; length: 17
CDR3: CASSFQGQGSPLHF; V: TRBV7-9; length: 14
CDR3: CAISGFQETQYF; V: TRBV10-3; length: 12
CDR3: CSARDRPGQGNHREQYF; V: TRBV20-1; length: 17
CDR3: CASSSWEASTDTQYF; V: TRBV7-2; length: 15
CDR3: CASSSRRLAGLLYEQYF; V: TRBV5-6; length: 17
CDR3: CAIREGGRGTYEQYF; V: TRBV10-3; length: 15
CDR3: CASSHPGQGRYEQYF; V: TRBV27; length: 15
CDR3: CASSELDSNTEAFF; V: TRBV12-3/TRBV12-4; length: 14
CDR3: CASSQVAATGELLF; V: TRBV3-1; length: 14
CDR3: CSARRAGDTEAFF; V: TRBV20-1; length: 13
CDR3: CASSYEGVAWVYEQFF; V: TRBV6-5; length: 16
CDR3: CSAREAGGALYEQYF; V: TRBV20-1; length: 15
CDR3: CASSPARGGSYNEQFF; V: TRBV18; length: 16
CDR3: CASRLAGLLQYF; V: TRBV7-2; length: 12